The TCR beta chain described here comes from a study of T-cell reconstitution after alpha-beta-depleted transplantation in children. Worth noting for this clonotype: As yet, its antigen is unknown.

Study-wide results and limits: T-cell counts and diversity were attributed mostly to newly produced T cells one year after transplant. After transplant, at about two months, alpha-beta T cells were reportedly derived from several hundred expanded graft clones. At day 60, the high TCRbeta diversity found in some patients originated from recipient T cells and thymic progenitors that had survived.

Molecular barcoding with unique molecular identifiers was used for the TCRbeta library. MiXCR, run by TCRdb on the PCR reads, gives a single entry per CDR3 protein. The sample comprises 90,000 to 100,000 distinct CDR3 sequences, under 25% of which are singletons, and 20% to 25% rests with the top ten. This TCR came from a boy aged 2 to 10 with acute lymphoblastic leukemia, due to receive a stem cell transplant. The material sequenced was PBMCs, taken before TCRalphabeta/CD19-depleted stem cell transplant.

CDR3 sequence: CASSTEVAAEQFF. DNA for the CDR3: TGCGCCAGCAGCACGGAAGTAGCCGCTGAGCAGTTCTTC. This chain links TRBV5-1 with TRBJ2-1; D is ambiguous. With 4 bases removed from V and 9 bases from J, the gap between germline ends came to 14 bases. Germline values: CDR1 SGHRS, CDR2 YFSETQ. The CDR3 sequence is 13 residues long.